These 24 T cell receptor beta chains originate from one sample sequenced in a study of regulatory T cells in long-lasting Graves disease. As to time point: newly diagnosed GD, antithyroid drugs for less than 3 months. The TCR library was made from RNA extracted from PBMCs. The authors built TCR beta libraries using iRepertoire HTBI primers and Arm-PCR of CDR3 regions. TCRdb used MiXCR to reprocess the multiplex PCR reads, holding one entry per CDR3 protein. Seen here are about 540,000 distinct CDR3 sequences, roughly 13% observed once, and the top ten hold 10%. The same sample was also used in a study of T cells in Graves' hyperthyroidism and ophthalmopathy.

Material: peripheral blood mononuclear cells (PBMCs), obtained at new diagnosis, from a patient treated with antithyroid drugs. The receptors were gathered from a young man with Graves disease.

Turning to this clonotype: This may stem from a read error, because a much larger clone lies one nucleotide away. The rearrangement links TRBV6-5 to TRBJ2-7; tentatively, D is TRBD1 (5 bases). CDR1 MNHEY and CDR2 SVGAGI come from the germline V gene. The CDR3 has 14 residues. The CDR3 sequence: CASSSDTLIGEQCF. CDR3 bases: TGTGCCAGCAGTTCGGACACCTTGATCGGCGAGCAGTGCTTC.

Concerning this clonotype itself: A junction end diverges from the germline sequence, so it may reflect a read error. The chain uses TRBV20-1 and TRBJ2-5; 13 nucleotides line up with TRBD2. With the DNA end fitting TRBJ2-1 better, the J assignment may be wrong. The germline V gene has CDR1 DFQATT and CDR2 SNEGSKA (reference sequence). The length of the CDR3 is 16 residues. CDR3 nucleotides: TGTAGTGCCCAAACTAGGACTAGCGGGGGTCCCAATGAGCAGTTCTTC. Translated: CSAQTRTSGGPNEQFF.

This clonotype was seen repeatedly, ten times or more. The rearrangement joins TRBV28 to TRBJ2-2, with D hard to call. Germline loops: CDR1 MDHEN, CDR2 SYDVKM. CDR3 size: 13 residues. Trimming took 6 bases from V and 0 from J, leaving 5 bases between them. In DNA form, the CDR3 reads TGTGCCAGCAGGCCACCGAACACCGGGGAGCTGTTTTTT. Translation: CASRPPNTGELFF.

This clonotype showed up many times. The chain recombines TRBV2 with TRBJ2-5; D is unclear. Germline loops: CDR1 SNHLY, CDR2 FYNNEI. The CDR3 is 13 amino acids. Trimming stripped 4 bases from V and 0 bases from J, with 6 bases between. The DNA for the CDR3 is TGTGCCAGCAGTGGATCGTACCAAGAGACCCAGTACTTC. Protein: CASSGSYQETQYF.

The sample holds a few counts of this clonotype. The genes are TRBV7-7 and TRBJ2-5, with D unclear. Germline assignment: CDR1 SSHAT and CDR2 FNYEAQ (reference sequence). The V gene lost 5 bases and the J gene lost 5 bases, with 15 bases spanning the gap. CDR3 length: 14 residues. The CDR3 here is CASSPELEGETQYF. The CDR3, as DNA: TGTGCCAGCAGCCCAGAACTCGAAGGGGAGACCCAGTACTTC.

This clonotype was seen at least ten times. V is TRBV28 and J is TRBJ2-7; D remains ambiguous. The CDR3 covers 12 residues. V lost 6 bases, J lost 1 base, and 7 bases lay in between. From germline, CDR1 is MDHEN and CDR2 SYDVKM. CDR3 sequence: CASSLKSYEQYF. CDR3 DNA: TGTGCCAGCAGCCTGAAGTCCTACGAGCAGTACTTC.

The CDR3 spells CSVAGDRGFEKLFF. In DNA form, the CDR3 reads TGCAGCGTGGCGGGGGACAGGGGGTTTGAAAAACTGTTTTTT. V and J are TRBV29-1 and TRBJ1-4, with TRBD1 identical over 11 bases. CDR1 is SQVTM, CDR2 ANQGSEA, per germline. CDR3 size: 14 residues. The J segment lost 7 bases and the V segment lost 6 bases, leaving 7 bases of the junction unmatched.

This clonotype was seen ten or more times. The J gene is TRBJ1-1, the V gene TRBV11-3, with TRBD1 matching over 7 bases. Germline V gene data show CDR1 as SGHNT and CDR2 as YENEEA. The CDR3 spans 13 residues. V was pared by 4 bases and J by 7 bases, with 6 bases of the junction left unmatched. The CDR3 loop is CASSSTGDSEAFF. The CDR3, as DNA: TGTGCCAGCAGCTCCACAGGGGACAGTGAAGCTTTCTTT.

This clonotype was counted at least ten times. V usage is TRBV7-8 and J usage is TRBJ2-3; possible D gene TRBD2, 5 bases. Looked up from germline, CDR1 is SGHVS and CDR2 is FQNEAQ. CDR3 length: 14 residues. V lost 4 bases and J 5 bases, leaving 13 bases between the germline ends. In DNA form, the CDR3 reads TGTGCCAGCAGCTCGTTGCAGGCGGGAGATACGCAGTATTTT. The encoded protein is CASSSLQAGDTQYF.

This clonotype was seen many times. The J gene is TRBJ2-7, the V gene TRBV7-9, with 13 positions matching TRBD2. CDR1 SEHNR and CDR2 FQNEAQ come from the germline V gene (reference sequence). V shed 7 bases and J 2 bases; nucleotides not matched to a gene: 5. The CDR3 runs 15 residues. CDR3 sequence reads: CASTPGLAGAYEQYF. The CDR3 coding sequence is TGTGCCAGCACCCCTGGACTAGCGGGAGCCTACGAGCAGTACTTC.

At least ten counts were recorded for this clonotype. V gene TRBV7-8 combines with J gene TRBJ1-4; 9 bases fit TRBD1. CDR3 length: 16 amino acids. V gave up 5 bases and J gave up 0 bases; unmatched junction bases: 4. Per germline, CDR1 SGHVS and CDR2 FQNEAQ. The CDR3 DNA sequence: TGTGCCAGCAGCCGAGACAGGGGGACAACTAATGAAAAACTGTTTTTT. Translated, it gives CASSRDRGTTNEKLFF.

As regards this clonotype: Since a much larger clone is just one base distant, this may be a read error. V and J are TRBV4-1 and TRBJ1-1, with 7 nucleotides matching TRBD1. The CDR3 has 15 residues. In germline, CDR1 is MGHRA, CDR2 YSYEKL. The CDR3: CASSLTGQLNTGAFF. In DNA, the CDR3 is TGCGCCAGCAGCCTGACGGGACAGCTGAACACTGGAGCTTTCTTT.

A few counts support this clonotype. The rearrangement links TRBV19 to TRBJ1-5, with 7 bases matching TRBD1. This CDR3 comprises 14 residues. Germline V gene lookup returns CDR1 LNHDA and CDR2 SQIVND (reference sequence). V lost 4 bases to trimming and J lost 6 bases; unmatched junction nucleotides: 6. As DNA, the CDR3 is TGTGCCAGTAGTACCGCAGGGGGGGGTCAGCCCCAGCATTTT. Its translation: CASSTAGGGQPQHF.

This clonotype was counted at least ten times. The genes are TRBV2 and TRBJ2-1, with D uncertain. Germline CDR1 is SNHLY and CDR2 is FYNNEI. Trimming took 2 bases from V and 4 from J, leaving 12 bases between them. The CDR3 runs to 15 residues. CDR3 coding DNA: TGTGCCAGCAGTGAACTTGGCGGAGTATACAATGAGCAGTTCTTC. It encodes CASSELGGVYNEQFF.

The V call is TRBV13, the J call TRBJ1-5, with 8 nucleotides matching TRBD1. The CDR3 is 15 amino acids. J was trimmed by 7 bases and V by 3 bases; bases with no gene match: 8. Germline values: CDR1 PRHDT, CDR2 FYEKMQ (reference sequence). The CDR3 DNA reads TGTGCCAGCAGCTTTGGGGACAGGCGCGGCCAGCCCCAGCATTTT. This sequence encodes CASSFGDRRGQPQHF.

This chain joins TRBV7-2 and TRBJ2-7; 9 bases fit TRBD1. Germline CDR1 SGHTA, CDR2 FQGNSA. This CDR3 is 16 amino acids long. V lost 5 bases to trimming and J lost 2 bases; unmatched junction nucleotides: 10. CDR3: CASSPSAGTGTYEQYF. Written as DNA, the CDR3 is TGTGCCAGCAGCCCCTCGGCCGGGACAGGGACCTACGAGCAGTACTTC.

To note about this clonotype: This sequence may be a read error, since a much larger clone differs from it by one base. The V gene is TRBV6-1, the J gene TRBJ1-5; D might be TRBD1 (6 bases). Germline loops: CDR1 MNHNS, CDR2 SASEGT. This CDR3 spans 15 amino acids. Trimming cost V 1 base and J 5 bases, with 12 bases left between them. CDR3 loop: CASSEVDRGYQPQHF. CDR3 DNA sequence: TGTGCCAGCAGTGAAGTAGATAGGGGGTATCAGCCCCAGCATTTT.

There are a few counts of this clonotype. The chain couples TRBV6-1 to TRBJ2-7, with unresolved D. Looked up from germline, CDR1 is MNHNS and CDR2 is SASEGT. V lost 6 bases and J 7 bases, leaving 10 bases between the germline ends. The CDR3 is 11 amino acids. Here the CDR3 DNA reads TGTGCCAGCAGCTTCGGGTGGGAGCAGTACTTC. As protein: CASSFGWEQYF.

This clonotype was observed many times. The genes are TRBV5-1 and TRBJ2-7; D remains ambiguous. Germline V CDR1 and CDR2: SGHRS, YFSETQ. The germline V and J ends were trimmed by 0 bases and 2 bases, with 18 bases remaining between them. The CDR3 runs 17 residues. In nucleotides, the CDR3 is TGCGCCAGCAGCTTGGCCGGGTACTCGGGCCTCACCTACGAGCAGTACTTC. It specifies CASSLAGYSGLTYEQYF.

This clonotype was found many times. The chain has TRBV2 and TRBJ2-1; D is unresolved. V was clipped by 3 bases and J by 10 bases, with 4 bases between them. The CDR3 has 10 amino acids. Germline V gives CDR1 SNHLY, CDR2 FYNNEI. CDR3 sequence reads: CASSEGEQFF. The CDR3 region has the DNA TGTGCCAGCAGTGAGGGAGAGCAGTTCTTC. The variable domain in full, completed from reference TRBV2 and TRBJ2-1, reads EPEVTQTPSHQVTQMGQEVILRCVPISNHLYFYWYRQILGQKVEFLVSFYNNEISEKSEIFDDQFSVERPDGSNFTLKIRSTKLEDSAMYFCASSEGEQFFGPGTRLTVL.

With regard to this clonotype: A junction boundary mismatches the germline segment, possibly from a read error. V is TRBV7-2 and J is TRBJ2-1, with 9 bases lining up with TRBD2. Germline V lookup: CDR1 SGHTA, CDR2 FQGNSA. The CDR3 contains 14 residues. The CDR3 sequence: CVSSLTSGYNEQFF. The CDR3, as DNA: TGTGTCAGCAGCTTGACTAGCGGATACAATGAGCAGTTCTTC.

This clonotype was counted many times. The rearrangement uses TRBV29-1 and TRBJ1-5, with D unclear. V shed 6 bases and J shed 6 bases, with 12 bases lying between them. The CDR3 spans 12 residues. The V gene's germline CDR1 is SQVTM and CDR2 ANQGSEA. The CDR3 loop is CSVLAPSQPQHF. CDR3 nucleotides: TGCAGCGTCCTAGCCCCTTCTCAGCCCCAGCATTTT.

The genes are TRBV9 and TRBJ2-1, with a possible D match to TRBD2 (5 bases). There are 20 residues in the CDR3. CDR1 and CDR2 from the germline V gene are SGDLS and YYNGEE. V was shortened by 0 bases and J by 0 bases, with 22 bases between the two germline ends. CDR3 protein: CASSVGRRAEYTSSYNEQFF. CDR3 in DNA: TGTGCCAGCAGCGTAGGAAGGCGGGCCGAATATACTAGCTCCTACAATGAGCAGTTCTTC.

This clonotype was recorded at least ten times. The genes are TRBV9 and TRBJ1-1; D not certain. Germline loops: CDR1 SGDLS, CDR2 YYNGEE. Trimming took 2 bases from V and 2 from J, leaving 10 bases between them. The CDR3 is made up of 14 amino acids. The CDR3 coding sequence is TGTGCCAGCAGCGTCGGCCCCTCTAACACTGAAGCTTTCTTT. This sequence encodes CASSVGPSNTEAFF.